This T cell receptor beta chain derives from a study of blood T cell repertoires in COVID-19. In the study overall: COVID-19 samples collected from the United States, Italy and Spain covered acute and convalescent phases.

Details on this clone: This specimen includes other DNA sequences encoding the same CDR3.

Unmatched junction bases numbered 10, after V lost 3 bases and J lost 5 bases. This CDR3 comprises 16 residues. Germline CDR1 is SGDLS and CDR2 is YYNGEE. This table comes from immunoSEQ multiplex PCR, and its TCRdb copy is limited to in-frame clones, with some not included. The sample has over 100,000 clones; roughly 91% are singletons. The receptor comes from a human donor in a cohort sampled during active COVID-19. This sequence joins TRBV9 and TRBJ2-5, with TRBD2 matching over 10 bases. The sequenced sample was peripheral blood. In nucleotides, the CDR3 is TGTGCCAGCAGCGCTCAGAGCGGGGGGGCCGGCGAGACCCAGTACTTC. Translation gives CASSAQSGGAGETQYF.